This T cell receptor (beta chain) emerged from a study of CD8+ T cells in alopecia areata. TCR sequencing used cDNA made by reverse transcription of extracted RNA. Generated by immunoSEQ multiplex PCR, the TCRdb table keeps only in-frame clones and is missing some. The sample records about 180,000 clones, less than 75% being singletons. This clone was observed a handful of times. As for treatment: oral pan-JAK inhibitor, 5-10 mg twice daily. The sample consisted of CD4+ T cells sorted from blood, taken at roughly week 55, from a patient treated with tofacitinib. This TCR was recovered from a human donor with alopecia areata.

The CDR3 is CSVAPTVGRVVNTEAFF. CDR3 sequence (DNA): TGCAGCGTCGCCCCTACGGTGGGGCGAGTGGTGAACACTGAAGCTTTCTTT. The chain couples TRBV29-1 to TRBJ1-1; D is perhaps TRBD1 (5 bases). V was clipped by 6 bases and J by 0 bases, with 23 bases between them. This CDR3 comprises 17 residues. Germline assignment: CDR1 SQVTM and CDR2 ANQGSEA.